These T cell receptor beta chains were read from a single sample in a study of read filtering for tumor transcriptome and immune sequencing. Via MiXCR, TCRdb re-called the reads, giving one row per CDR3 protein. The sample lists some 120,000 distinct CDR3 sequences; 13% were seen once. What was sequenced was a population of CD138-negative cells sorted from bone marrow. These receptors came from a donor at least 40 years old with multiple myeloma. Each CDR3 is given with its conserved first and last residue. A D gene is named only where the DNA matches it firmly. The size field is filled for only some rows; it gives once, few, many or a size class.

J gene,V gene,clone size,D gene,CDR3 protein,CDR3 DNA
TRBJ2-1,TRBV11-2,many,-,CASSLDEGHWGTMNEQFF,TGTGCCAGCAGCTTAGATGAGGGACATTGGGGTACAATGAATGAGCAGTTCTTC
TRBJ2-7,TRBV19,many,TRBD2,CASSPRTSGSYEQYF,TGTGCCAGTAGTCCCCGGACTAGCGGGAGCTACGAGCAGTACTTC
TRBJ2-2,TRBV9,many,-,CASSARDLNTPAGELFF,TGTGCCAGCAGCGCTCGTGACCTAAATACCCCCGCCGGGGAGCTGTTTTTT
TRBJ1-1,TRBV29-1,many,-,CSVDRATEAFF,TGCAGCGTTGACAGGGCCACTGAAGCTTTCTTT
TRBJ2-1,TRBV20-1,many,-,CSATPGLDNEQFF,TGCAGTGCTACCCCCGGACTGGACAATGAGCAGTTCTTC
TRBJ2-2,TRBV6-2/TRBV6-3,many,-,CASSYGPGELFF,TGTGCCAGCAGTTACGGTCCCGGGGAGCTGTTTTTT
TRBJ2-5,TRBV30,many,TRBD1,CAWGRGTETQYF,TGTGCCTGGGGCAGGGGGACGGAGACCCAGTACTTC
TRBJ2-1,TRBV29-1,many,TRBD2,CSAGTSGSHEQFF,TGCAGCGCCGGGACTAGCGGGAGTCATGAGCAGTTCTTC
TRBJ2-6,TRBV27,-,-,CASREGAGANVLTF,TGTGCCAGCAGAGAGGGGGCTGGGGCCAACGTCCTGACTTTC
TRBJ2-7,TRBV7-9,many,-,CASSRDTSYEQYF,TGTGCCAGCAGTCGGGACACCTCCTACGAGCAGTACTTC
TRBJ2-6,TRBV29-1,many,-,CSVAGLAGANVLTF,TGCAGCGTTGCTGGCCTGGCTGGGGCCAACGTCCTGACTTTC
TRBJ2-1,TRBV11-3,many,-,CASSLAGQGQFF,TGTGCCAGCAGCTTAGCGGGCCAGGGGCAGTTCTTC
TRBJ2-7,TRBV20-1,many,-,CSAGRGNEQYF,TGCAGTGCTGGACGGGGTAACGAGCAGTACTTC
TRBJ2-6,TRBV2,many,-,CASSEFMGTGANVLTF,TGTGCCAGCAGTGAATTTATGGGCACTGGGGCCAACGTCCTGACTTTC
TRBJ2-5,TRBV19,many,-,CASSIRYRAQAETQYF,TGTGCCAGTAGTATTAGGTACAGGGCTCAGGCAGAGACCCAGTACTTC
TRBJ1-5,TRBV28,many,-,CASSLDGDQPQHF,TGTGCCAGCAGCCTCGACGGTGATCAGCCCCAGCATTTT
TRBJ1-5,TRBV14,many,-,CASSQEWGGDQPQHF,TGTGCCAGCAGCCAAGAATGGGGGGGCGATCAGCCCCAGCATTTT